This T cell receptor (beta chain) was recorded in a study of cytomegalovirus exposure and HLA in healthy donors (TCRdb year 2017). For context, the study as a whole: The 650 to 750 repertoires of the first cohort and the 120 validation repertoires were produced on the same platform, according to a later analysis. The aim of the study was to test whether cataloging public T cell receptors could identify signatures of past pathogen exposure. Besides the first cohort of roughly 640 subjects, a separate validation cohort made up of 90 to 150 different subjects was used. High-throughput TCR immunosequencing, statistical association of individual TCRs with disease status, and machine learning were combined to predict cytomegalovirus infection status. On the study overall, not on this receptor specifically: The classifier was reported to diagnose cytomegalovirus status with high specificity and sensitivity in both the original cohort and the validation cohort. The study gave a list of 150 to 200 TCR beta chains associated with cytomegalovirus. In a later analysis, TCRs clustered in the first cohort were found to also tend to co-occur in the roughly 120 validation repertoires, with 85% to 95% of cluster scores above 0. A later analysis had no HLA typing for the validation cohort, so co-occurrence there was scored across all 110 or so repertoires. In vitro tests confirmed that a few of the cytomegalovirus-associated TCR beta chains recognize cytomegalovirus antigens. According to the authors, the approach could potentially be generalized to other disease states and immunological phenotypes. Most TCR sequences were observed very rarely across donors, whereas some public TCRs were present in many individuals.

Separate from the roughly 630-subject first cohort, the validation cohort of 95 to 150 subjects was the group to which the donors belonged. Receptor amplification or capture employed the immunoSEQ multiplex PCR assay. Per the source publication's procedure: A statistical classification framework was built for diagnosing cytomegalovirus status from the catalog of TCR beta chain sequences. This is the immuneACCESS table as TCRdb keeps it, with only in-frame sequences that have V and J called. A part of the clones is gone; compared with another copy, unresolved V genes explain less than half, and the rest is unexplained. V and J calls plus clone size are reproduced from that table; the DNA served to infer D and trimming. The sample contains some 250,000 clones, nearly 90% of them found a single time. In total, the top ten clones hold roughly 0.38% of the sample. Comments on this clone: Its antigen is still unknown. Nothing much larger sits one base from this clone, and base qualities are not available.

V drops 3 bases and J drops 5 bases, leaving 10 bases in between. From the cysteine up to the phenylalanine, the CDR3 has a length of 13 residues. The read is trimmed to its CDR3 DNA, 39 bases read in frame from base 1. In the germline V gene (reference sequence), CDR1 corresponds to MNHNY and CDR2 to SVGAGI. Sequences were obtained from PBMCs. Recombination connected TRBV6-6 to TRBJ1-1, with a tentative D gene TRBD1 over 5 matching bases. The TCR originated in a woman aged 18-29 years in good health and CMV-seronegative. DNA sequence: TGTGCCAGCAGTTATCAGGGTAGGACTGAAGCTTTCTTT. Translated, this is CASSYQGRTEAFF.